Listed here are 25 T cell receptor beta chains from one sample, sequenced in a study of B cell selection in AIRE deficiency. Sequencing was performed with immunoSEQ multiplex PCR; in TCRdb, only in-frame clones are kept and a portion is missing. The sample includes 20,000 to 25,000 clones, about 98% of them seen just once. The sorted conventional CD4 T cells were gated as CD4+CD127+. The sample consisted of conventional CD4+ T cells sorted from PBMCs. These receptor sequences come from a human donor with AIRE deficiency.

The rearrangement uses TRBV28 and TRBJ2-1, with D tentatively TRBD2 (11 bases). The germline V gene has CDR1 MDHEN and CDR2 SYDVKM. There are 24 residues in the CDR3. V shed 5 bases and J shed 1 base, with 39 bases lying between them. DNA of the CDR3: TGTGCCAGCAGTCCAGGGTGGGACAGGGGCGCTACTAGCGGGAGAATCAATTCCTACAATGAGCAGTTCTTC. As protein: CASSPGWDRGATSGRINSYNEQFF.

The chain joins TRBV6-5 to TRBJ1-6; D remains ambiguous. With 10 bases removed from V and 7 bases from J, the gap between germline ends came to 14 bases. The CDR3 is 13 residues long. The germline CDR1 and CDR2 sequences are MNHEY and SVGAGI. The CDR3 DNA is TGTGCCACAGCGTTACAGCCGAATTCACCCCTCCACTTT. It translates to CATALQPNSPLHF.

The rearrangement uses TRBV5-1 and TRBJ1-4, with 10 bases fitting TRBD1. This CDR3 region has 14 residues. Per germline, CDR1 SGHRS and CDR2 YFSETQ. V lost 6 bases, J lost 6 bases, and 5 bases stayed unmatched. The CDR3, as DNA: TGCGCCAGCAAGAGAGGGACAGGGGATGAAAAACTGTTTTTT. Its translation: CASKRGTGDEKLFF.

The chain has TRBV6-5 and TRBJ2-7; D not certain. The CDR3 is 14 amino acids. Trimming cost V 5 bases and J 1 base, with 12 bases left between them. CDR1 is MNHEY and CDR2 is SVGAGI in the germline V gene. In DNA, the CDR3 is TGTGCCAGCAGTACCTCGTGGGGATCCTACGAGCAGTACTTC. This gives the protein CASSTSWGSYEQYF.

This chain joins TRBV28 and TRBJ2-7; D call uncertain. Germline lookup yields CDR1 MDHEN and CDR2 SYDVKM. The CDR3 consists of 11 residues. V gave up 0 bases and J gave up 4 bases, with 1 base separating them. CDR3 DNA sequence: TGTGCCAGCAGTTTATGGTACGAGCAGTACTTC. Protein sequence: CASSLWYEQYF.

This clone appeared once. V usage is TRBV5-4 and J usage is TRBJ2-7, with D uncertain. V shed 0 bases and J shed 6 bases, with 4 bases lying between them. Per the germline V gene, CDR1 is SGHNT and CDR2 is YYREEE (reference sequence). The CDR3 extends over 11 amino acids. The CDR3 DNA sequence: TGTGCCAGCAGCTTGGCTTCCGAGCAGTACTTC. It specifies CASSLASEQYF.

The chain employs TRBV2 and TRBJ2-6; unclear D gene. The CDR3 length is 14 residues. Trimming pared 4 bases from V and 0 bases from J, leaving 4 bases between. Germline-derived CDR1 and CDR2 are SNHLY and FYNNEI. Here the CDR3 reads CASSGGSGANVLTF. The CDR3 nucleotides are TGTGCCAGCAGTGGGGGCTCTGGGGCCAACGTCCTGACTTTC.

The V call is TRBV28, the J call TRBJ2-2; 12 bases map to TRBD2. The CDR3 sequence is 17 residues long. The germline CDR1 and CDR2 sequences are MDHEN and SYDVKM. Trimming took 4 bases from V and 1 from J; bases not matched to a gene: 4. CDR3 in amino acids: CASSWSGLAGNTGELFF. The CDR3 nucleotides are TGTGCCAGCAGTTGGTCGGGACTAGCGGGGAACACCGGGGAGCTGTTTTTT.

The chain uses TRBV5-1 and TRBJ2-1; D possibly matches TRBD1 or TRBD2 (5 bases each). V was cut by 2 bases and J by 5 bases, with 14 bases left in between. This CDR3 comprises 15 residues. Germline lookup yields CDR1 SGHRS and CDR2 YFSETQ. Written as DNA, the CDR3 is TGCGCCAGCAGCTTAAGGGGCGGGTCCGACAATGAGCAGTTCTTC. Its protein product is CASSLRGGSDNEQFF.

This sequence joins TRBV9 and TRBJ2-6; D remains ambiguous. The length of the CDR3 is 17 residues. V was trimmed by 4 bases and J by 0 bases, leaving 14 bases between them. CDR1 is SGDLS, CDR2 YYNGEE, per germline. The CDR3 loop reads CASSLSTAASGANVLTF. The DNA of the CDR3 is TGTGCCAGCAGCCTTAGCACAGCAGCCTCTGGGGCCAACGTCCTGACTTTC.

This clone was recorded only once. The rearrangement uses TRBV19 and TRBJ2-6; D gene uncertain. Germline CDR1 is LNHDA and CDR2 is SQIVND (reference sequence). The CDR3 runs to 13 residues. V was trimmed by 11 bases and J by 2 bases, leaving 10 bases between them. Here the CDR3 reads CAGSVTGANVLTF. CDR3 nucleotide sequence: TGTGCCGGAAGCGTCACTGGGGCCAACGTCCTGACTTTC.

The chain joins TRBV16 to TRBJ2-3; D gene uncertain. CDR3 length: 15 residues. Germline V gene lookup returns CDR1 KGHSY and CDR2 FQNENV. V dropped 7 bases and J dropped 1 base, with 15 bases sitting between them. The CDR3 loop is CASNPTEQRTDTQYF. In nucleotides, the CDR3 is TGTGCCAGCAACCCAACGGAACAGCGCACAGATACGCAGTATTTT.

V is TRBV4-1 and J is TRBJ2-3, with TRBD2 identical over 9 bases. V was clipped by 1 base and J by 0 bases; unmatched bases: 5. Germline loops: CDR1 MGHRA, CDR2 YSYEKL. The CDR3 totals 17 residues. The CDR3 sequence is CASSQGRLAGSTDTQYF. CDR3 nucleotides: TGCGCCAGCAGCCAAGGCCGTCTAGCGGGAAGCACAGATACGCAGTATTTT.

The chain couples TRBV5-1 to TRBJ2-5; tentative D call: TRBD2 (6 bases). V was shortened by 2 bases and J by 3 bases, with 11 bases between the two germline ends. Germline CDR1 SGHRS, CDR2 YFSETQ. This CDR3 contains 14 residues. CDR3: CASSFGTVEETQYF. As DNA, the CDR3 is TGCGCCAGCAGCTTTGGGACTGTAGAAGAGACCCAGTACTTC.

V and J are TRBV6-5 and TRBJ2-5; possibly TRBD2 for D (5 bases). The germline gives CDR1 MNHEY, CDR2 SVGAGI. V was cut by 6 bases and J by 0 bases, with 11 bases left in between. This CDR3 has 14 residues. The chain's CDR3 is CASRIRGDQETQYF. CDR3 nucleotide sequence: TGTGCCAGCAGGATCCGGGGAGACCAAGAGACCCAGTACTTC.

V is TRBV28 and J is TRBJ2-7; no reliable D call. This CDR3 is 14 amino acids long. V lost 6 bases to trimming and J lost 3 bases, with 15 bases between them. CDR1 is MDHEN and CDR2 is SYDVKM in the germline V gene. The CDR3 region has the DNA TGTGCCAGCAGCGACCGACTGCCTGACTACGAGCAGTACTTC. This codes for CASSDRLPDYEQYF.

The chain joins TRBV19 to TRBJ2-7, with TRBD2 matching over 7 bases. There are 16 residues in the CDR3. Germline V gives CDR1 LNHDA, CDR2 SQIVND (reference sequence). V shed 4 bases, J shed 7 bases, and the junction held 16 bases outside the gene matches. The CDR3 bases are TGTGCCAGTAGTACCTTTGGGAGAAGCGGGACGGGAGAGCAGTACTTC. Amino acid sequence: CASSTFGRSGTGEQYF. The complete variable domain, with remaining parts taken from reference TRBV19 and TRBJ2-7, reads DGGITQSPKYLFRKEGQNVTLSCEQNLNHDAMYWYRQDPGQGLRLIYYSQIVNDFQKGDIAEGYSVSREKKESFPLTVTSAQKNPTAFYLCASSTFGRSGTGEQYFGPGTRLTVT.

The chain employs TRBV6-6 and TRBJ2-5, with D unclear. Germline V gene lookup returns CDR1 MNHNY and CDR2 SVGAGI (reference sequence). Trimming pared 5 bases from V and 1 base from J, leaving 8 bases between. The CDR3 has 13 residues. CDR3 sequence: CASSRRAQETQYF. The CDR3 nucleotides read TGTGCCAGCAGTCGCCGGGCCCAAGAGACCCAGTACTTC.

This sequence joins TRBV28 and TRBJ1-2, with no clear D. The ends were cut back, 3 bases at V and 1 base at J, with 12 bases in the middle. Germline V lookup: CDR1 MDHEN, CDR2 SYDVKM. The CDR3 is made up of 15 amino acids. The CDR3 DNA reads TGTGCCAGCAGTTTGGTTGGGGTCCTTAACTATGGCTACACCTTC. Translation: CASSLVGVLNYGYTF.

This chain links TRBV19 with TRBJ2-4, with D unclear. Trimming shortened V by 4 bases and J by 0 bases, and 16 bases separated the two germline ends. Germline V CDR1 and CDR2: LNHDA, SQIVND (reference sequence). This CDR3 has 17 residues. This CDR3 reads CASSTHRDGGAKNIQYF. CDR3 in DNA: TGTGCCAGTAGTACCCACCGTGACGGTGGAGCCAAAAACATTCAGTACTTC. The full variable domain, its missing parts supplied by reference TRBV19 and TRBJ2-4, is DGGITQSPKYLFRKEGQNVTLSCEQNLNHDAMYWYRQDPGQGLRLIYYSQIVNDFQKGDIAEGYSVSREKKESFPLTVTSAQKNPTAFYLCASSTHRDGGAKNIQYFGAGTRLSVL.

The CDR3 region has the DNA TGTGCCAGCAGCGCGACTAGCGGGAGACTTAACGAGCAGTACTTC. Its translation: CASSATSGRLNEQYF. The chain joins TRBV7-2 to TRBJ2-7; 12 bases line up with TRBD2. The germline CDR1 and CDR2 sequences are SGHTA and FQGNSA. The CDR3 contains 15 residues. Trimming removed 5 bases from V and 5 bases from J; junction bases left unmatched: 7.

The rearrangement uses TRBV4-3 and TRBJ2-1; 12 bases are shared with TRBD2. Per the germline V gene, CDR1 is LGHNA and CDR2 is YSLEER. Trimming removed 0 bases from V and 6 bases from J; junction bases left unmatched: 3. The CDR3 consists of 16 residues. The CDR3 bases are TGCGCCAGCAGCCAAGAGCTAGCGGGAGGGGGCAATGAGCAGTTCTTC. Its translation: CASSQELAGGGNEQFF.

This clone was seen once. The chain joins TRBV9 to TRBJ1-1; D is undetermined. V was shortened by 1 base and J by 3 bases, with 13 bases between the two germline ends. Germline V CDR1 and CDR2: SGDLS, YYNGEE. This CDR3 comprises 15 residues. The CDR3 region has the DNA TGTGCCAGCAGCGTATACGTAGGGTCCGACACTGAAGCTTTCTTT. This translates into CASSVYVGSDTEAFF.

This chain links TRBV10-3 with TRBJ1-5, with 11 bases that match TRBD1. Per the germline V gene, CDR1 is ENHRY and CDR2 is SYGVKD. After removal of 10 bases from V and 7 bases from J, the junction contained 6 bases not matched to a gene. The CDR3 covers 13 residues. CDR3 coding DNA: TGTGCCACAGGGACAGGGGGAAGCCAGCCCCAGCATTTT. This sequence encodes CATGTGGSQPQHF.

The CDR3 region is CASSRDGNYGYTF. The CDR3 DNA is TGTGCCAGCAGTCGGGACGGTAACTATGGCTACACCTTC. The V and J genes are TRBV6-6 and TRBJ1-2, with D possibly TRBD1 on 5 matching bases. This CDR3 is 13 amino acids long. Trimming left V 5 bases short and J 1 base short, with 8 bases between. The germline V gene encodes CDR1 MNHNY and CDR2 SVGAGI (reference sequence).